The next 25 T cell receptor beta chains were all read from a single sample in a study of tumor-infiltrating lymphocytes in primary liver carcinoma. TCR beta cDNA was prepared out of 500 ng total RNA by means of a constant-region primer. Construction of TCR beta libraries relied on three successive nested multiplex PCR rounds employing slightly modified ARM-PCR. TRBV1-TRBV30 forward primers paired with a C-beta reverse primer drove the first two PCR rounds, about 11 cycles each. From the multiplex PCR reads, TCRdb called clonotypes with MiXCR, one entry per CDR3 protein. This sample has under 25,000 distinct CDR3 sequences, with roughly three quarters found just once. Co-extraction yielded RNA and DNA from approximately 22-30 mg of unsorted bulk tissue. The sample comprised liver tumor tissue from sampling region 5. Subset in this sample: tumor region T5, tumor centre. The receptors here all came from a woman aged 25 to 45 with primary liver carcinoma and hepatitis B virus infection.

With respect to this clonotype: The conserved phenylalanine or tryptophan normally closing the CDR3 is absent here, so this likely arose from a read error. V is TRBV4-1 and J is TRBJ2-1, with TRBD2 as a possible D gene (5 bases). This CDR3 has 15 amino acids. Germline CDR1 is MGHRA and CDR2 is YSYEKL. CDR3 protein: CASCQDGLVRDEQFL. The CDR3 coding sequence is TGCGCCAGCTGCCAAGATGGTCTAGTGAGGGATGAGCAGTTCCTC.

Of note for this clonotype: An end of the junction differs from the germline gene, which may be a read error. The chain joins TRBV11-2 to TRBJ2-2; D remains unclear. Germline V gene lookup returns CDR1 SGHAT and CDR2 FQNNGV. The CDR3 has 16 residues. The CDR3 nucleotides read TGTGACAGCAGCCCTGATTCCCAATTGAACACCGGGGAGCTGTTTTTT. Protein product: CDSSPDSQLNTGELFF. Full variable domain (rest looked up from reference TRBV11-2 and TRBJ2-2): EAGVAQSPRYKIIEKRQSVAFWCNPISGHATLYWYQQILGQGPKLLIQFQNNGVVDDSQLPKDRFSAERLKGVDSTLKIQPAKLEDSAVYLCDSSPDSQLNTGELFFGEGSRLTVL.

In its sample, this clonotype was seen many times. The chain is built from TRBV11-2 and TRBJ2-7; D uncertain. The CDR3 covers 12 residues. V shed 4 bases and J shed 3 bases, with 7 bases lying between them. In germline, CDR1 is SGHAT, CDR2 FQNNGV. CDR3 residues: CASSSGVYEQYF. As DNA, the CDR3 is TGTGCCAGCAGCTCCGGCGTCTACGAGCAGTACTTC.

Points on this clonotype: Germline is not matched at one junction end, which may reflect a read error. V usage is TRBV5-6 and J usage is TRBJ1-1; D call uncertain. The CDR3 is made up of 13 amino acids. Germline CDR1 reads SGHDT; CDR2 reads YYEEEE. The DNA for the CDR3 is TGTCCCAGCAGCTTCATCGGTGCCACTGAAGCTTCCTTT. Residues: CPSSFIGATEASF.

Of note for this clonotype: The junction departs from germline at one end; a sequencing error may be responsible. The chain combines TRBV4-3 with TRBJ2-7; 7 nucleotides agree with TRBD2. This CDR3 spans 18 amino acids. Germline CDR1 reads LGHNA; CDR2 reads YSLEER. The CDR3 bases are TGCGCCAACAGCCAAGCTGTGACGGGGGGTCACATTAGCTGCGGGCAGTACTTC. Translated, it gives CANSQAVTGGHISCGQYF.

This clonotype was recorded at least ten times. A much larger clone lies one base from this, so it may be a read error. The chain has TRBV4-3 and TRBJ2-3; 8 nucleotides line up with TRBD1. The CDR3 sequence is 16 residues long. Trimming at V came to 1 base and at J to 4 bases, leaving 7 bases not matched to a gene. Germline CDR1 reads LGHNA; CDR2 reads YSLEER. Written as DNA, the CDR3 is TGCGCCAGCAGCCAAGGAGGCAGGGGGCATTCAGATACGCAGTATTTT. Its protein product is CASSQGGRGHSDTQYF.

A note on this clonotype: The conserved closing phenylalanine or tryptophan is absent in this CDR3, likely reflecting a read error. No DNA is shown, since the ends of the CDR3 on it are uncertain; the CDR3 is the one TCRdb lists. This rearrangement joins TRBV4-3 to TRBJ1-2; TRBD1, the table's D call, was not compared with the DNA. In germline, CDR1 is LGHNA, CDR2 YSLEER. The CDR3 extends over 20 residues, inclusive of both ends. The CDR3 spells CASSQGEGRGRTTTNYGCTS.

V and J are TRBV5-5 and TRBJ2-7; weak D call: TRBD1 (6 bases). Trimming pared 6 bases from V and 1 base from J, leaving 20 bases between. CDR1 is SGHKS, CDR2 YYEKEE, per germline (reference sequence). The CDR3 has 16 amino acids. The CDR3, as DNA: TGTGCCAGCAACATTACCTACCGACAGGTTTCCTACGAGCAGTACTTC. Translation gives CASNITYRQVSYEQYF.

Points on this clonotype: One end of the junction does not line up with germline, which may come from a read error. This chain uses TRBV4-1 with TRBJ2-3; D may be TRBD2 (5 bases). CDR1 is MGHRA and CDR2 is YSYEKL in the germline V gene. The CDR3 has 18 residues. The CDR3 reads CVSNQLGMVAEDSDTQYF. As DNA, the CDR3 is TGCGTCAGCAACCAACTAGGCATGGTAGCTGAAGACTCGGATACGCAATATTTT.

A few counts support this clonotype. As the CDR3 is not closed by the conserved phenylalanine or tryptophan, this likely results from a read error. The chain couples TRBV11-1 to TRBJ2-7; D call uncertain. This CDR3 region has 13 residues. CDR1 and CDR2 from the germline V gene are SGHAT and FQDESV (reference sequence). V was cut by 1 base and J by 9 bases, with 13 bases left in between. CDR3 region: CASSLGYLRAQYS. CDR3 DNA sequence: TGTGCCAGCAGCTTAGGATACCTCCGCGCGCAGTACTCA.

This rearrangement joins TRBV11-2 to TRBJ2-7; D remains ambiguous. The germline V gene has CDR1 SGHAT and CDR2 FQNNGV. The CDR3 totals 16 residues. With 8 bases removed from V and 5 bases from J, the gap between germline ends came to 25 bases. The CDR3 DNA is TGTGCCAGCGGCTCATATCCAGCTCCCTACGTCCACGAGCAGTACTTC. It codes for CASGSYPAPYVHEQYF.

As for this clonotype: At one boundary the junction diverges from the germline segment, which might be a read error. This rearrangement joins TRBV28 to TRBJ2-1; the D call may be TRBD1 or TRBD2 (5 bases each). CDR1 is MDHEN, CDR2 SYDVKM, per germline. The CDR3 sequence is 16 residues long. The CDR3 nucleotides read TGTGCCAGTAATTTAAATTCGGGAATTGACCCCACGGGGCAGTTATTC. Protein product: CASNLNSGIDPTGQLF. Based on the CDR3 plus reference TRBV28 and TRBJ2-1, the full variable domain is DVKVTQSSRYLVKRTGEKVFLECVQDMDHENMFWYRQDPGLGLRLIYFSYDVKMKEKGDIPEGYSVSREKKERFSLILESASTNQTSMYLCASNLNSGIDPTGQLFGPGTRLTVL.

J is TRBJ2-3 and V is TRBV12-3 or TRBV12-4, with 8 bases lining up with TRBD2. CDR3 length equals 15 residues. For the CDR3, the DNA is TGTATCAGCACCCTTGAGGGTGCTAGCGGGGATACGCAGTATTTT. Amino acids: CISTLEGASGDTQYF.

The chain combines TRBV24-1 with TRBJ2-5, with 7 bases lining up with TRBD2. Per the germline V gene, CDR1 is KGHDR and CDR2 is SFDVKD. The CDR3 consists of 16 residues. Germline trimming cut 10 bases from V and 3 bases from J; bases unmatched to any gene: 16. CDR3 amino acids: CATCDFQSGAKETQYF. Written as DNA, the CDR3 is TGTGCCACTTGTGATTTCCAAAGCGGGGCTAAAGAGACCCAGTACTTC.

Remarks on this clonotype: Likely a read error: the CDR3 ends without its conserved phenylalanine or tryptophan. V and J are TRBV6-5 and TRBJ2-2; D remains unclear. CDR1 is MNHEY, CDR2 SVGAGI, per germline. CDR3 size: 15 residues. The CDR3 sequence: CTSSPQTWFTGELFC. The DNA for the CDR3 is TGTACCAGCAGTCCGCAGACATGGTTCACCGGGGAGCTGTTTTGT.

Of note for this clonotype: Relative to the germline gene, one junction end is altered; a read error may explain this. V is TRBV11-2 and J is TRBJ2-1, with D possibly matching TRBD1 (5 bases). From germline, CDR1 is SGHAT and CDR2 FQNNGV. The CDR3 is made up of 14 amino acids. The CDR3 reads CARSLSNLGHEQFF. CDR3 in DNA: TGTGCCAGAAGCTTGTCTAACTTGGGGCATGAGCAGTTCTTC.

This clonotype is labeled medium-sized. The V gene is TRBV6-1, the J gene TRBJ2-3, with a possible D match to TRBD1 (5 bases). From germline, CDR1 is MNHNS and CDR2 SASEGT. Trimming removed 2 bases at V and 4 bases at J, with 7 bases between. This CDR3 comprises 13 residues. CDR3 nucleotide sequence: TGTGCCAGCAGTGAAATAGGGGCAGATACGCAGTATTTT. Translating it yields CASSEIGADTQYF.

The rearrangement uses TRBV10-3 and TRBJ2-1; D not resolved. Germline CDR1 and CDR2: ENHRY and SYGVKD. The CDR3 totals 14 residues. In DNA form, the CDR3 reads TGTGCTACCAGTCCCACGGCAACCCGGGATGAGCAGTTCTTC. Protein sequence: CATSPTATRDEQFF.

The chain employs TRBV24-1 and TRBJ2-5; tentatively, D is TRBD1 or TRBD2 (5 bases each). The V gene's germline CDR1 is KGHDR and CDR2 SFDVKD. The ends were cut back, 12 bases at V and 13 bases at J, with 26 bases in the middle. This CDR3 has 13 residues. In nucleotides, the CDR3 is TGTGCCTCCAATGATCCAGGTGGGACGCCTCTGTACTTC. Protein sequence: CASNDPGGTPLYF.

Turning to this clonotype: Since the CDR3 does not end with the conserved phenylalanine or tryptophan, this likely comes from a read error. This chain links TRBV4-1 with TRBJ2-1, with D possibly TRBD2 on 6 matching bases. CDR1 and CDR2 (germline): MGHRA, YSYEKL. The CDR3 runs 15 residues. DNA for the CDR3: TGCGCTAGCAGTCAAGATGGTCTAGCGAGGGATGAGCAGTTCTAC. Amino acids: CASSQDGLARDEQFY.

As for this clonotype: At one end the junction does not follow the germline gene, possibly because of a read error. This CDR3 reads CTISESTEMLTEAFF. DNA of the CDR3: TGTACCATCAGTGAGTCGACAGAGATGTTGACTGAAGCTTTCTTT. The gene calls are TRBV10-3 and TRBJ1-1; possibly TRBD1 for D (5 bases). This CDR3 spans 15 amino acids. Germline-derived CDR1 and CDR2 are ENHRY and SYGVKD.

The chain employs TRBV4-3 and TRBJ2-7; perhaps D is TRBD1 or TRBD2 (5 bases each). V was trimmed by 3 bases and J by 10 bases, leaving 16 bases between them. The CDR3 runs 13 residues. The germline gives CDR1 LGHNA, CDR2 YSLEER. Here the CDR3 DNA reads TGCGCCAGCAGCCATACTCTCGGGGCGCGACAGTACTTC. Translation: CASSHTLGARQYF.

Comments on this clonotype: One junction end disagrees with the germline gene, perhaps due to a read error. The gene calls are TRBV6-5 and TRBJ2-2; D may correspond to TRBD1 or TRBD2 (5 bases each). Germline CDR1 is MNHEY and CDR2 is SVGAGI. The CDR3 has 18 residues. The CDR3 nucleotides read TGTGCCAGCAGTCACTCTAGTAGCGCCCCAAGACAGACCGGGGAGCTGTTTTTT. Residues: CASSHSSSAPRQTGELFF.

As concerns this clonotype: An end of the junction differs from the germline gene, which may be a read error. J is TRBJ2-2 and V is TRBV11-2; D unclear. The CDR3 contains 16 residues. Germline values: CDR1 SGHAT, CDR2 FQNNGV. The CDR3 DNA follows: TGTTCCAGCAGCCCCAATCCCAAATTGAACACCGGGGAGCTGTTTTTT. Amino acid sequence: CSSSPNPKLNTGELFF. Combining the CDR3 with reference TRBV11-2 and TRBJ2-2 gives the whole variable domain EAGVAQSPRYKIIEKRQSVAFWCNPISGHATLYWYQQILGQGPKLLIQFQNNGVVDDSQLPKDRFSAERLKGVDSTLKIQPAKLEDSAVYLCSSSPNPKLNTGELFFGEGSRLTVL.

Turning to this clonotype: One junction end does not reproduce the germline sequence, and a read error may be involved. This chain uses TRBV5-1 with TRBJ2-7; D is perhaps TRBD2 (5 bases). CDR1 is SGHRS and CDR2 is YFSETQ in the germline V gene. This CDR3 region has 15 residues. CDR3 region: CASSFSSSNTYEQYF. The CDR3, as DNA: TGCGCCAGTAGCTTCTCTAGCAGTAATACCTACGAGCAGTACTTC.